The 23 T cell receptor beta chains below were found in one sample sequenced in a study of cytomegalovirus exposure and HLA in healthy donors. Use of 60 Vbeta and 13 Jbeta primers characterized the PCR. Only in-frame clones appear in the TCRdb table, and some are missing; sequencing was by immunoSEQ multiplex PCR. In the table there are 200,000 to 250,000 clones, more than 75% of which are singletons. Sequenced: PBMCs. The source of these receptors is a human donor in good health.

The chain links TRBV11-3 to TRBJ2-5; TRBD1 is a possible D gene (5 bases). CDR3 length: 13 residues. Germline assignment: CDR1 SGHNT and CDR2 YENEEA. The V end was cut by 5 bases, the J end by 2 bases, with 9 bases between. The CDR3 DNA sequence: TGTGCCAGCAGCATGGACACACAAGAGACCCAGTACTTC. Translated, it gives CASSMDTQETQYF.

The chain uses TRBV7-2 and TRBJ2-6, with D uncertain. This CDR3 has 13 amino acids. Trimming left V 5 bases short and J 5 bases short, with 7 bases between. CDR1 SGHTA and CDR2 FQGNSA come from the germline V gene. Here the CDR3 reads CASSPGRANVLTF. For the CDR3, the DNA is TGTGCCAGCAGCCCCGGTCGGGCCAACGTCCTGACTTTC.

The chain links TRBV7-9 to TRBJ2-5; TRBD2 matches 10 bases. The trim removed 5 bases at V and 2 bases at J, leaving 17 bases unmatched. Germline V gene data show CDR1 as SEHNR and CDR2 as FQNEAQ (reference sequence). The CDR3 is 19 residues long. The CDR3 sequence is CASSLDRQAAGGPQETQYF. In DNA, the CDR3 is TGTGCCAGCAGCCTGGACCGGCAGGCAGCGGGAGGGCCACAAGAGACCCAGTACTTC. The whole variable domain, remainder taken from reference TRBV7-9 and TRBJ2-5, is DTGVSQNPRHKITKRGQNVTFRCDPISEHNRLYWYRQTLGQGPEFLTYFQNEAQLEKSRLLSDRFSAERPKGSFSTLEIQRTEQGDSAMYLCASSLDRQAAGGPQETQYFGPGTRLLVL.

V is TRBV19 and J is TRBJ2-7; TRBD2 agrees at 12 bases. After removal of 3 bases from V and 6 bases from J, the junction contained 6 bases not matched to a gene. Germline V gene sequence: CDR1 LNHDA, CDR2 SQIVND (reference sequence). CDR3 size: 15 residues. The CDR3 protein is CASSIQTSGSREQYF. The CDR3 nucleotides are TGTGCCAGTAGTATCCAGACTAGCGGGAGTCGCGAGCAGTACTTC. Using reference TRBV19 and TRBJ2-7 for the parts outside the CDR3, the full variable domain is DGGITQSPKYLFRKEGQNVTLSCEQNLNHDAMYWYRQDPGQGLRLIYYSQIVNDFQKGDIAEGYSVSREKKESFPLTVTSAQKNPTAFYLCASSIQTSGSREQYFGPGTRLTVT.

This chain links TRBV6-6 with TRBJ2-3, with a weak D call TRBD2 (5 bases). V was shortened by 0 bases and J by 4 bases, with 8 bases between the two germline ends. This CDR3 spans 14 amino acids. Germline CDR1 MNHNY, CDR2 SVGAGI (reference sequence). The CDR3 region is CASSYSLASDTQYF. In nucleotides, the CDR3 is TGTGCCAGCAGTTACTCCCTAGCTTCAGATACGCAGTATTTT.

This chain connects TRBV27 to TRBJ2-7; TRBD2 matches at 14 bases. In germline, CDR1 is MNHEY, CDR2 SMNVEV (reference sequence). The CDR3 sequence is 18 residues long. The V and J ends lost 5 bases and 2 bases, in that order; junction bases with no gene match: 11. CDR3 protein: CASSPRLRTSGRTYEQYF. The CDR3 bases are TGTGCCAGCAGTCCACGCCTCCGGACTAGCGGGAGGACCTACGAGCAGTACTTC.

The chain is built from TRBV6-4 and TRBJ2-1; possibly TRBD1 for D (6 bases). Deletions cut 0 bases from V and 7 bases from J, with 13 bases between. This CDR3 comprises 15 residues. Looked up from germline, CDR1 is MRHNA and CDR2 is SNTAGT. The CDR3 bases are TGTGCCAGCAGTGACTCAGGGGGAGAAGTAAATGAGCAGTTCTTC. The encoded protein is CASSDSGGEVNEQFF.

There are a few counts of this clone. The rearrangement uses TRBV4-1 and TRBJ1-1, with D uncertain. Germline assignment: CDR1 MGHRA and CDR2 YSYEKL. V lost 4 bases and J 7 bases, leaving 10 bases between the germline ends. This CDR3 region has 12 residues. CDR3: CASSPSAGEAFF. In DNA form, the CDR3 reads TGCGCCAGCAGCCCCTCGGCGGGTGAAGCTTTCTTT.

This chain's CDR3 is CATSKRDQPQHF. In DNA form, the CDR3 reads TGTGCCACCAGCAAGCGCGATCAGCCCCAGCATTTT. This chain joins TRBV15 and TRBJ1-5; D is ambiguous. CDR3 length: 12 amino acids. The V end was cut by 4 bases, the J end by 5 bases, with 6 bases between. Germline V lookup: CDR1 LNHNV, CDR2 YYDKDF (reference sequence).

The chain couples TRBV4-3 to TRBJ2-5, with D tentatively TRBD1 (6 bases). V dropped 0 bases and J dropped 4 bases, with 9 bases sitting between them. CDR1 LGHNA and CDR2 YSLEER come from the germline V gene. This CDR3 comprises 14 residues. CDR3 nucleotide sequence: TGCGCCAGCAGCCAAGAAGCCAGGGGAGAGACCCAGTACTTC. This gives the protein CASSQEARGETQYF.

A few counts support this clone. The chain is built from TRBV6-1 and TRBJ2-1; 15 bases line up with TRBD2. Germline assignment: CDR1 MNHNS and CDR2 SASEGT. The CDR3 extends over 15 amino acids. Trimming removed 6 bases from V and 15 bases from J; junction bases left unmatched: 12. The CDR3 loop reads CASRPGLAGGARLFF. For the CDR3, the DNA is TGTGCCAGCAGGCCGGGACTAGCGGGAGGCGCGCGGCTGTTCTTC.

The CDR3 nucleotides read TGTGCCAGCAGAGACCTTCCGGGACAGGGGGCGGTCACCGGGGAGCTGTTTTTT. Its protein product is CASRDLPGQGAVTGELFF. The chain is built from TRBV28 and TRBJ2-2, with 12 positions matching TRBD1. V lost 6 bases to trimming and J lost 4 bases; unmatched junction nucleotides: 12. From germline, CDR1 is MDHEN and CDR2 SYDVKM. The CDR3 totals 18 residues.

This clone was seen only once. The J gene is TRBJ2-1, the V gene TRBV11-3, with 7 bases aligning to TRBD1. J lost 9 bases, V lost 2 bases, and 7 bases had no gene match. This CDR3 spans 14 amino acids. CDR1 is SGHNT and CDR2 is YENEEA in the germline V gene. The CDR3 here is CASSLRPRTGEQFF. The CDR3 nucleotides read TGTGCCAGCAGCTTACGCCCCCGGACAGGTGAGCAGTTCTTC.

The chain carries TRBV19 and TRBJ2-7; 10 nucleotides align to TRBD1. This CDR3 contains 13 residues. Trimming took 7 bases from V and 4 from J; bases not matched to a gene: 4. Germline values: CDR1 LNHDA, CDR2 SQIVND (reference sequence). This CDR3 is CASKGQGIYEQYF. CDR3 coding DNA: TGTGCCAGTAAGGGACAGGGGATATACGAGCAGTACTTC.

V usage is TRBV21-1 and J usage is TRBJ2-3; TRBD2 is the table's D call and was not checked against the DNA. TRBV21-1 is noted as a pseudogene. The CDR3 covers 18 residues. CDR3 amino acids: CASILSALAGFFTDTQYF. DNA for the CDR3: TGTGCCAGCATCCTGAGTGCCCTAGCGGGGTTTTTCACAGATACGCAGTATTTT.

This clone was picked up one time. The chain carries TRBV18 and TRBJ2-7; D is uncertain. CDR1 is KGHSH, CDR2 LQKENI, per germline. V lost 1 base to trimming and J lost 0 bases, with 7 bases between them. This CDR3 has 14 residues. The CDR3 is CASSPRAASYEQYF. In DNA, the CDR3 is TGTGCCAGCTCACCACGGGCAGCCTCCTACGAGCAGTACTTC. Looking up the rest from reference TRBV18 and TRBJ2-7 gives the full variable domain: NAGVMQNPRHLVRRRGQEARLRCSPMKGHSHVYWYRQLPEEGLKFMVYLQKENIIDESGMPKERFSAEFPKEGPSILRIQQVVRGDSAAYFCASSPRAASYEQYFGPGTRLTVT.

This chain joins TRBV16 and TRBJ2-7; TRBD2 aligns across 11 bases. Looked up from germline, CDR1 is KGHSY and CDR2 is FQNENV. Trimming at V came to 2 bases and at J to 9 bases, leaving 15 bases not matched to a gene. This CDR3 has 17 residues. CDR3: CASSQLAGGGSPKGQYF. The CDR3 bases are TGTGCCAGCAGCCAACTAGCGGGAGGTGGTTCCCCAAAGGGGCAGTACTTC. The full variable domain, with the rest looked up from reference TRBV16 and TRBJ2-7, is GEEVAQTPKHLVRGEGQKAKLYCAPIKGHSYVFWYQQVLKNEFKFLISFQNENVFDETGMPKERFSAKCLPNSPCSLEIQATKLEDSAVYFCASSQLAGGGSPKGQYFGPGTRLTVT.

This sequence joins TRBV28 and TRBJ1-1; tentatively, D is TRBD1 (5 bases). This CDR3 is built from 19 residues. Between the trimmed V and J ends, which lost 6 bases and 0 bases, there was a span of 26 bases. Per the germline V gene, CDR1 is MDHEN and CDR2 is SYDVKM. The CDR3 DNA is TGTGCCAGCAGCCGTTACTTACGGGGGGGAAGCGGTGTGAACACTGAAGCTTTCTTT. Its translation: CASSRYLRGGSGVNTEAFF.

V is TRBV2 and J is TRBJ2-5, with 14 positions matching TRBD2. Germline trimming cut 6 bases from V and 1 base from J; bases unmatched to any gene: 4. The CDR3 has 16 residues. CDR1 is SNHLY and CDR2 is FYNNEI in the germline V gene. In nucleotides, the CDR3 is TGTGCCAGCAGGGGACTAGCGGGAGAGTCCCAAGAGACCCAGTACTTC. This sequence encodes CASRGLAGESQETQYF.

This clone is a singleton in its sample. The chain carries TRBV29-1 and TRBJ2-7; 11 nucleotides align to TRBD1. V shed 4 bases and J 5 bases; nucleotides not matched to a gene: 4. CDR3 size: 13 residues. The germline V gene encodes CDR1 SQVTM and CDR2 ANQGSEA. The CDR3 nucleotides read TGCAGCGTTGGGCGGACAGGGGGCAACGAGCAGTACTTC. Residues: CSVGRTGGNEQYF.

This clone was found once. The rearrangement links TRBV7-9 to TRBJ1-2; TRBD1 might be the D (5 bases). This CDR3 has 13 amino acids. CDR1 and CDR2 (germline): SEHNR, FQNEAQ (reference sequence). V was pared by 5 bases and J by 8 bases, with 15 bases between. CDR3 amino acids: CASSPLRAWGYTF. CDR3 in DNA: TGTGCCAGCAGCCCCCTCAGGGCTTGGGGCTACACCTTC.

The rearrangement uses TRBV5-1 and TRBJ2-5; 8 nucleotides line up with TRBD1. Germline CDR1 and CDR2: SGHRS and YFSETQ. V lost 1 base to trimming and J lost 2 bases; unmatched junction nucleotides: 7. The CDR3 is made up of 16 amino acids. CDR3 region: CASSLKTGVRQETQYF. As DNA, the CDR3 is TGCGCCAGCAGCTTGAAGACAGGGGTGAGGCAAGAGACCCAGTACTTC.

This clone occurred a few times. The rearrangement links TRBV27 to TRBJ1-2, with TRBD1 as a possible D gene (5 bases). Looked up from germline, CDR1 is MNHEY and CDR2 is SMNVEV (reference sequence). The V end was cut by 0 bases, the J end by 5 bases, with 16 bases between. The CDR3 covers 16 residues. In DNA, the CDR3 is TGTGCCAGCAGTTTATCGAAGAAGGACAACGATTATGGCTACACCTTC. This gives the protein CASSLSKKDNDYGYTF.